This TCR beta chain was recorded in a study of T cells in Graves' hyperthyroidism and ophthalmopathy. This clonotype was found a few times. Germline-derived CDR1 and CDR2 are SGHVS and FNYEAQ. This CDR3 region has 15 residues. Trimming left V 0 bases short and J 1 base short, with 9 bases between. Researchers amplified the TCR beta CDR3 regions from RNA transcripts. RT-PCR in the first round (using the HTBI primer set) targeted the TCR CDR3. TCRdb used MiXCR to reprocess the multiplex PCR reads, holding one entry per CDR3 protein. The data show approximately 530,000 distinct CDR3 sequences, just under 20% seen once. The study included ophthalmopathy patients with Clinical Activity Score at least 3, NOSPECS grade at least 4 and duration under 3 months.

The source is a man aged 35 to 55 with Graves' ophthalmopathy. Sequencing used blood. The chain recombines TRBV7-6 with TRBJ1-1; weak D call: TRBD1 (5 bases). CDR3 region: CASSLAMGQNTEAFF. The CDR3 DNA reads TGTGCCAGCAGCTTAGCGATGGGGCAGAACACTGAAGCTTTCTTT. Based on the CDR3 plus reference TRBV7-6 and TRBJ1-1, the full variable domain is GAGVSQSPRYKVTKRGQDVALRCDPISGHVSLYWYRQALGQGPEFLTYFNYEAQQDKSGLPNDRFSAERPEGSISTLTIQRTEQRDSAMYRCASSLAMGQNTEAFFGQGTRLTVV.